The 15 T cell receptor beta chains listed next were all sequenced from one sample in a study of post-analysis software for immune sequencing data. Study results and limitations: Controls showed lower frequencies than patients for roughly five TRBV segments, and TRBV5-6, TRBV5-1 and TRBV20-1 were among these.

No antigen is known for these receptors. Each TCR beta cDNA library carried unique molecular identifiers. TCRdb analysed the PCR reads with MiXCR anew, one entry per CDR3 protein. Among hundreds of thousands of distinct CDR3 sequences listed, over 35% were seen once. Input material: blood. Receptors originate from a girl between 5 and 17 years old with multiple sclerosis.

V and J are TRBV10-3 and TRBJ2-3; D unresolved. V was shortened by 7 bases and J by 0 bases, with 14 bases between the two germline ends. The V gene's germline CDR1 is ENHRY and CDR2 SYGVKD. The CDR3 has 15 amino acids. The CDR3 loop is CAIIGSQSSTDTQYF. CDR3 coding DNA: TGTGCCATCATCGGGTCCCAGTCTAGCACAGATACGCAGTATTTT.

V and J are TRBV20-1 and TRBJ2-7; D is unclear. The V and J ends lost 3 bases and 3 bases respectively, with 6 bases between them. The CDR3 has 11 residues. CDR1 and CDR2 from the germline V gene are DFQATT and SNEGSKA (reference sequence). The CDR3 protein is CSASGLYEQYF. The DNA of the CDR3 is TGCAGTGCTAGTGGGCTCTACGAGCAGTACTTC.

The rearrangement links TRBV4-2 to TRBJ1-1; tentatively, D is TRBD1 (6 bases). The germline gives CDR1 LGHNA, CDR2 YNFKEQ. CDR3 length equals 13 residues. The V and J ends lost 0 bases and 10 bases respectively, with 12 bases between them. In DNA form, the CDR3 reads TGTGCCAGCAGCCAAGAACAGGGAGGTAGAGCTTTCTTT. It is translated as CASSQEQGGRAFF.

This clonotype was picked up a small number of times. This chain connects TRBV7-9 to TRBJ2-5, with D uncertain. This CDR3 has 14 amino acids. V lost 4 bases and J 0 bases, leaving 9 bases between the germline ends. Germline CDR1 is SEHNR and CDR2 is FQNEAQ (reference sequence). CDR3 region: CASSSDTYQETQYF. The DNA of the CDR3 is TGTGCCAGCAGCTCCGACACGTACCAAGAGACCCAGTACTTC.

The chain carries TRBV12-3 or TRBV12-4 and TRBJ2-1, with 7 bases identical to TRBD2. V gave up 6 bases and J gave up 9 bases; unmatched junction bases: 14. The CDR3 loop spans 15 amino acids. For the CDR3, the DNA is TGTGCCAGCAGCCCACGGGGGGATGGGGGGGGTGAGCAGTTCTTC. Amino acids: CASSPRGDGGGEQFF.

V and J are TRBV25-1 and TRBJ1-1; 8 bases are a match to TRBD1. V lost 6 bases, J lost 3 bases, and 15 bases stayed unmatched. Germline CDR1 MGHDK, CDR2 SYGVNS. CDR3 size: 17 residues. CDR3 loop: CASSPPDRGWLYTEAFF. Here the CDR3 DNA reads TGTGCCAGCAGCCCACCCGACAGGGGATGGTTGTACACTGAAGCTTTCTTT.

The rearrangement uses TRBV10-3 and TRBJ2-3, with 13 positions matching TRBD2. There are 16 residues in the CDR3. Germline lookup yields CDR1 ENHRY and CDR2 SYGVKD. V gave up 7 bases and J gave up 6 bases; unmatched junction bases: 10. CDR3: CAITNMGLAGMDTQYF. The CDR3 nucleotides read TGTGCCATCACCAATATGGGACTAGCGGGGATGGATACGCAGTATTTT.

The count of this clonotype is one. The J gene is TRBJ2-7, the V gene TRBV10-3; a possible D gene is TRBD1 (5 bases). The germline V gene encodes CDR1 ENHRY and CDR2 SYGVKD. The CDR3 runs to 14 residues. The germline V and J ends were trimmed by 3 bases and 7 bases, with 16 bases remaining between them. The CDR3 DNA reads as TGTGCCATCAGTGAAACAGGCAGCTACAATGAGCAGTACTTC. It is translated as CAISETGSYNEQYF.

V and J are TRBV21-1 and TRBJ2-7; the D call in the table, TRBD1, was not verified against the DNA. TRBV21-1 corresponds to a pseudogene. The CDR3 loop spans 14 amino acids. The CDR3 DNA follows: TGTGCCAGCAGCCCGGGACGCGGAGGCTACGAGCAGTACTTC. It is translated as CASSPGRGGYEQYF.

Worth noting for this clonotype: The germline gene is not matched at one end of the junction; a read error may be the cause. V is TRBV10-3 and J is TRBJ2-6, with TRBD1 as a possible D gene (5 bases). The CDR3 runs 16 residues. Germline CDR1 ENHRY, CDR2 SYGVKD. In DNA form, the CDR3 reads TGTGCCATCAGTGAGTATCTGGATCCTGGGGCCAACGCCCTGACTTTC. Protein sequence: CAISEYLDPGANALTF.

V gene TRBV5-1 combines with J gene TRBJ2-3; D ambiguous. Germline lookup yields CDR1 SGHRS and CDR2 YFSETQ. The CDR3 contains 14 residues. V was trimmed by 0 bases and J by 3 bases, leaving 8 bases between them. CDR3 DNA: TGCGCCAGCAGCTTGGTGGTTATGACAGATACGCAGTATTTT. This translates into CASSLVVMTDTQYF.

This clonotype was counted only a few times. CDR3 amino acids: CSVPSGTAQEEQYF. CDR3 nucleotides: TGCAGCGTTCCCTCCGGGACAGCCCAGGAGGAGCAGTACTTC. V and J are TRBV29-1 and TRBJ2-7; 7 bases line up with TRBD1. The CDR3 is 14 amino acids. Per the germline V gene, CDR1 is SQVTM and CDR2 is ANQGSEA. With V trimmed by 5 bases and J by 7 bases, 14 bases remained unmatched.

J is TRBJ2-3 and V is TRBV15; 8 positions agree with TRBD2. Losses at the gene ends were 0 bases for V and 7 bases for J; bases not matched to a gene: 9. The CDR3 sequence is 16 residues long. Germline CDR1 is LNHNV and CDR2 is YYDKDF (reference sequence). The CDR3 DNA sequence: TGTGCCACCAGCAGAGACGCCGGGAGGGCGGGGAATACGCAGTATTTT. It is translated as CATSRDAGRAGNTQYF.

The chain carries TRBV27 and TRBJ2-7, with 10 bases lining up with TRBD2. The ends lost 5 bases at V and 2 bases at J; junction bases unmatched: 6. The CDR3 spans 15 residues. Germline-derived CDR1 and CDR2 are MNHEY and SMNVEV (reference sequence). The CDR3 reads CASSPRAGGPYEQYF. The CDR3 region has the DNA TGTGCCAGCAGTCCCAGAGCGGGAGGGCCCTACGAGCAGTACTTC.

The CDR3 reads CSALPRIGEAFF. Written as DNA, the CDR3 is TGCAGTGCTCTCCCGAGGATCGGAGAAGCTTTCTTT. The chain links TRBV20-1 to TRBJ1-1; D is undetermined. Per germline, CDR1 DFQATT and CDR2 SNEGSKA (reference sequence). The V end was cut by 5 bases, the J end by 8 bases, with 15 bases between. This CDR3 spans 12 amino acids.